The clone carrying this T cell receptor (beta chain) was picked up one time. In the authors' methods: Reference gene primer amplification in the assay estimated nucleated cell counts. Clones were sequenced by immunoSEQ multiplex PCR, and TCRdb holds only the in-frame ones, with some missing. From that table come the V and J calls and clone size; the DNA was used to work out D and trimming. This sample yields about 80,000 clones, of which roughly 85% are seen a single time; 4% to 6% belongs to the top ten. The data were obtained in a study of blood T cell repertoires in COVID-19. Study at large: Samples of COVID-19 (acute and convalescent) were obtained from the United States, Italy and Spain. PBMCs, B-cell-depleted T cells, or T cells provided the cDNA or gDNA that made up the material.

With 5 bases removed from V and 2 bases from J, the gap between germline ends came to 8 bases. This CDR3 region has 13 residues. The V gene's germline CDR1 is KGHDR and CDR2 SFDVKD. The chain is built from TRBV24-1 and TRBJ2-5, with D possibly matching TRBD2 (6 bases). The source is a woman over 75 with active or convalescent COVID-19. The source material was peripheral blood. The CDR3 sequence: CATSVGGQETQYF. The CDR3 DNA sequence: TGTGCCACCAGTGTTGGAGGGCAAGAGACCCAGTACTTC.